These 11 T cell receptor beta chains were all obtained from the same sample, sequenced in a study of spatial heterogeneity in lung cancer. Study-level findings and limits: Tumors with more nonsynonymous mutations had more expanded intratumoral alpha and beta TCRs.

The time point is: sample taken at primary tumor resection. Antigen specificity for these receptors is unknown. One entry per CDR3 protein results from TCRdb running MiXCR on the 5' RACE reads. The sample holds about 8,100 distinct CDR3 sequences, under 15% seen once. Sequences were derived from lung tumor tissue, sampled at surgery. Receptor source: a male donor with early-stage non-small cell lung cancer.

This clonotype was observed many times. Being off target in a library aimed at alpha chains, this beta chain has a size of little meaning. The V and J genes are TRBV5-1 and TRBJ2-1; 10 bases agree with TRBD2. There are 15 residues in the CDR3. Germline CDR1 is SGHRS and CDR2 is YFSETQ. The V and J ends lost 3 bases and 3 bases, in that order; junction bases with no gene match: 3. CDR3 sequence (DNA): TGCGCCAGCAGCTCACTAGCGGGAAGCTACAATGAGCAGTTCTTC. Protein product: CASSSLAGSYNEQFF.

This clonotype occurred many times. This beta chain is an off-target read within a library intended for alpha chains, so its frequency means little. The rearrangement joins TRBV7-8 to TRBJ2-5; 11 nucleotides match TRBD2. V dropped 2 bases and J dropped 2; count of bases not matched to a gene: 7. Germline assignment: CDR1 SGHVS and CDR2 FQNEAQ. This CDR3 spans 17 amino acids. The CDR3 reads CASSLMASGRFQETQYF. In DNA, the CDR3 is TGTGCCAGCAGCTTAATGGCTAGCGGGAGGTTTCAAGAGACCCAGTACTTC. Drawing the rest from reference TRBV7-8 and TRBJ2-5, the complete variable domain is GAGVSQSPRYKVAKRGQDVALRCDPISGHVSLFWYQQALGQGPEFLTYFQNEAQLDKSGLPSDRFFAERPEGSVSTLKIQRTQQEDSAVYLCASSLMASGRFQETQYFGPGTRLLVL.

A word on this clonotype: The library was built for alpha chains, so this beta chain is an off-target read and its size means little. The rearrangement joins TRBV7-8 to TRBJ1-5; a possible D gene is TRBD1 (5 bases). V lost 3 bases and J 0 bases, leaving 12 bases between the germline ends. Germline CDR1 is SGHVS and CDR2 is FQNEAQ. The CDR3 is 16 amino acids. CDR3 loop: CASSFGGRDSNQPQHF. DNA for the CDR3: TGTGCCAGCAGCTTTGGCGGCAGGGATAGCAATCAGCCCCAGCATTTT.

This clonotype was found many times. This beta chain is a stray read from a library made for alpha chains; its abundance is not meaningful. The rearrangement uses TRBV5-1 and TRBJ1-1; D is ambiguous. Trimming shortened V by 1 base and J by 1 base, and 8 bases separated the two germline ends. The CDR3 runs to 14 residues. From germline, CDR1 is SGHRS and CDR2 YFSETQ. This chain's CDR3 is CASSLLGRNTEAFF. CDR3 bases: TGCGCCAGCAGCTTGTTAGGGCGGAACACTGAAGCTTTCTTT.

In this sample, this clonotype turned up many times. This beta chain is an unintended read in a library built for alpha chains; its size means little. This sequence joins TRBV7-8 and TRBJ1-6; no reliable D call. This CDR3 comprises 14 residues. CDR1 is SGHVS, CDR2 FQNEAQ, per germline. Trimming pared 3 bases from V and 7 bases from J, leaving 10 bases between. The CDR3 DNA reads TGTGCCAGCAGCTTTAGTGGTGGGAATTCACCCCTCCACTTT. As protein: CASSFSGGNSPLHF.

This clonotype is judged medium-sized. The library was prepared for alpha chains; this beta chain is a stray read, so its frequency means little. The chain carries TRBV5-1 and TRBJ2-7, with 7 positions matching TRBD1. Unmatched junction bases numbered 2, after V lost 0 bases and J lost 2 bases. Germline assignment: CDR1 SGHRS and CDR2 YFSETQ. The CDR3 length is 14 residues. The CDR3, as DNA: TGCGCCAGCAGCTTGGGACAGGGCCCCTACGAGCAGTACTTC. It is translated as CASSLGQGPYEQYF.

This clonotype has a count of ten or more. Being off target in a library aimed at alpha chains, this beta chain has a size of little meaning. V gene TRBV7-8 combines with J gene TRBJ2-3; TRBD2 aligns across 9 bases. Germline CDR1 SGHVS, CDR2 FQNEAQ. This CDR3 is built from 16 residues. V was clipped by 1 base and J by 4 bases; unmatched bases: 6. CDR3: CASSLVGGGAPDTQYF. The CDR3 DNA sequence: TGTGCCAGCAGCTTAGTGGGCGGGGGGGCTCCAGATACGCAGTATTTT.

This clonotype came up many times. The library was designed around alpha chains, so this beta chain is a stray read whose abundance carries little weight. V usage is TRBV2 and J usage is TRBJ1-2; D gene ambiguous. The CDR3 consists of 11 residues. The ends were cut back, 1 base at V and 4 bases at J, with 1 base in the middle. CDR1 and CDR2 from the germline V gene are SNHLY and FYNNEI. CDR3 DNA: TGTGCCAGCAGTGAAGTCTATGGCTACACCTTC. Residues: CASSEVYGYTF. The full variable domain, its missing parts supplied by reference TRBV2 and TRBJ1-2, is EPEVTQTPSHQVTQMGQEVILRCVPISNHLYFYWYRQILGQKVEFLVSFYNNEISEKSEIFDDQFSVERPDGSNFTLKIRSTKLEDSAMYFCASSEVYGYTFGSGTRLTVV.

On this clonotype: A library made for alpha chains picked up this beta chain off target, so its size means little. The chain links TRBV20-1 to TRBJ2-5; D is perhaps TRBD2 (5 bases). The V end lost 3 bases, the J end lost 2 bases, and 10 bases lay between the germline ends. CDR3 length equals 13 residues. Germline V gene sequence: CDR1 DFQATT, CDR2 SNEGSKA (reference sequence). As DNA, the CDR3 is TGCAGTGCTAGGCGAGGGCAGCAAGAGACCCAGTACTTC. Translated, it gives CSARRGQQETQYF.

This clonotype was seen repeatedly, ten times or more. The library was designed around alpha chains, so this beta chain is a stray read whose abundance carries little weight. The chain uses TRBV12-3 or TRBV12-4 and TRBJ1-6; possibly TRBD1 for D (5 bases). CDR3 length equals 13 residues. V was trimmed by 3 bases and J by 8 bases, leaving 8 bases between them. This CDR3 reads CASSFQGYSPLHF. The CDR3 DNA is TGTGCCAGCAGTTTCCAGGGTTATTCACCCCTCCACTTT.

The table lists this clonotype with many counts. Found in a library prepared for alpha chains, this beta chain is an off-target read, and its abundance has little meaning. The CDR3 protein is CASSFPFSTGRNTEAFF. CDR3 DNA sequence: TGTGCCAGCAGTTTCCCTTTCTCTACAGGGAGGAACACTGAAGCTTTCTTT. The J gene is TRBJ1-1, the V gene TRBV6-6, with D tentatively TRBD1 (6 bases). The ends were cut back, 4 bases at V and 1 base at J, with 19 bases in the middle. The CDR3 runs 17 residues. CDR1 MNHNY and CDR2 SVGAGI come from the germline V gene (reference sequence).